This TCR beta chain stems from a study of blood T cell repertoires in COVID-19. The germline gives CDR1 MGHRA, CDR2 YSYEKL. This CDR3 region has 14 residues. V lost 4 bases to trimming and J lost 0 bases, with 6 bases between them. In the original analysis: How many nucleated cells were present was estimated from reference gene primer amplification. Clones were read by immunoSEQ multiplex PCR, and TCRdb kept only the in-frame ones, dropping some. V, J and clone size derive from that table, while D and trimming were established from the DNA sequence. The data hold about 88,000 clones, with 85% observed a single time.

This chain joins TRBV4-1 and TRBJ1-4; D is uncertain. The clonotype originates from a woman aged 70-85 years with acute or convalescent COVID-19. Sequences were obtained from peripheral blood. CDR3 in amino acids: CASSPFATNEKLFF. Written as DNA, the CDR3 is TGCGCCAGCAGCCCATTTGCAACTAATGAAAAACTGTTTTTT.